These 3 T cell receptor beta chains share one sample of origin, sequenced in a study of blood T cells in healthy people across ages. Together with a sample-barcoded 5' primer, a J-beta primer mix was included in a second PCR lasting about 6 to 11 cycles. TCRdb re-called the 5' RACE reads through MiXCR, storing one row per CDR3 protein. The sample consists of around 1,800,000 distinct CDR3 sequences, roughly two fifths of them appearing once. Sample: blood. These receptors originate from a human donor in good health.

There are a few counts of this clonotype. V is TRBV11-3 and J is TRBJ2-1, with D tentatively TRBD1 (6 bases). The germline V and J ends were trimmed by 6 bases and 0 bases, with 12 bases remaining between them. CDR1 and CDR2 (germline): SGHNT, YENEEA. There are 15 residues in the CDR3. The CDR3 here is CASSLRGNSYNEQFF. The CDR3 DNA follows: TGTGCCAGCAGTTTAAGGGGGAACTCCTACAATGAGCAGTTCTTC.

This clonotype showed up many times. This sequence joins TRBV6-2 or TRBV6-3 and TRBJ1-2; D gene uncertain. Germline CDR1 reads MNHEY; CDR2 reads SVGEGT. The length of the CDR3 is 13 residues. Trimming removed 2 bases at V and 2 bases at J, with 6 bases between. The CDR3 here is CASSYTENYGYTF. In DNA form, the CDR3 reads TGTGCCAGCAGTTACACCGAAAACTATGGCTACACCTTC.

V is TRBV20-1 and J is TRBJ1-2, with a possible D match to TRBD1 (6 bases). Trimming removed 3 bases at V and 3 bases at J, with 17 bases between. The CDR3 extends over 15 amino acids. Germline V gene data show CDR1 as DFQATT and CDR2 as SNEGSKA (reference sequence). CDR3 DNA: TGCAGTGCTAGCCCGGAACAGGGAGGGGACTATGGCTACACCTTC. Translation gives CSASPEQGGDYGYTF.